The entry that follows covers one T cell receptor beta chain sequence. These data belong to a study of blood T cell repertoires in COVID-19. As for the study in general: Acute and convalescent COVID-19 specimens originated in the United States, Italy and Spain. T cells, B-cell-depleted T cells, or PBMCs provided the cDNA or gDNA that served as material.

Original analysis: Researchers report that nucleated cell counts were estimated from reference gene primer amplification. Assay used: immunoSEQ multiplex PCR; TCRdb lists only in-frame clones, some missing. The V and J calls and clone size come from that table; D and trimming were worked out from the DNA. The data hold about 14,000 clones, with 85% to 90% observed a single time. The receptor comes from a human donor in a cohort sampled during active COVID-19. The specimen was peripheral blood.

The CDR3 nucleotides are TGTGCCAGCAGCTTACAGGCAAATCAGCCCCAGCATTTT. Translated: CASSLQANQPQHF. The chain carries TRBV5-5 and TRBJ1-5, with D possibly TRBD1 on 5 matching bases. Germline CDR1 is SGHKS and CDR2 is YYEKEE (reference sequence). There are 13 residues in the CDR3. The ends were cut back, 2 bases at V and 4 bases at J, with 7 bases in the middle.